These T cell receptor beta chains were read from a single sample in a study of blood T cell repertoires in COVID-19. TCRdb's table, derived via immunoSEQ multiplex PCR, lists solely in-frame clones and lacks some. The repertoire includes some 300,000 clones, around 84% of them detected once, and about 4.2% sits in the top ten. The sequenced sample consisted of PBMCs or T cells enriched from blood (not recorded which). All receptors come from a young man who had recovered from COVID-19. The CDR3 runs from the conserved cysteine through the conserved F or W. The D gene is left open where the match is weak. Some rows have no size entry. The others give once, few or many, or a class for an expanded clone.

CDR3,DNA,J,size,D,V
CTSSQGRGEKLFF,TGCACCAGCAGCCAAGGCCGCGGTGAAAAACTGTTTTTT,TRBJ1-4,-,-,TRBV1
CSVDSGRTEAFF,TGCAGCGTTGATTCCGGCAGGACTGAAGCTTTCTTT,TRBJ1-1,-,-,TRBV29-1
CASRLGTPGQGSYEQYF,TGTGCAAGTCGCTTAGGGACTCCGGGACAGGGGTCCTACGAGCAGTACTTC,TRBJ2-7,few,-,TRBV12-2
CASSSVRGAGELFF,TGTGCCAGCAGCTCAGTCAGGGGAGCCGGGGAGCTGTTTTTT,TRBJ2-2,-,-,TRBV7-8
CASSSLAVAGQETQYF,TGTGCCAGCAGCTCACTAGCCGTAGCGGGACAAGAGACCCAGTACTTC,TRBJ2-5,-,TRBD2,TRBV7-9
CASSYVGTGSYEQYF,TGTGCCAGCAGTTACGTCGGGACAGGGTCCTACGAGCAGTACTTC,TRBJ2-7,-,TRBD1,TRBV6-5
CASYSPTRSGELFF,TGTGCCAGCTACTCCCCTACTAGGTCCGGGGAGCTGTTTTTT,TRBJ2-2,-,-,TRBV6-5
CASRNPTEAFF,TGTGCCAGCAGGAACCCGACAGAAGCTTTCTTT,TRBJ1-1,few,-,TRBV28
CASSSIPTGGEQFF,TGCGCCAGCAGCTCTATCCCAACGGGAGGTGAGCAGTTCTTC,TRBJ2-1,-,TRBD2,TRBV5-1
CASSPTGGRGNSPLHF,TGTGCCAGCAGCCCGACCGGGGGGCGAGGGAATTCACCCCTCCACTTT,TRBJ1-6,few,-,TRBV7-8
CASSIGGTAQETQYF,TGTGCCAGTAGTATAGGCGGGACAGCTCAAGAGACCCAGTACTTC,TRBJ2-5,-,-,TRBV19
CASSRTGAEAGELFF,TGTGCCAGCAGCCGGACAGGGGCGGAGGCCGGGGAGCTGTTTTTT,TRBJ2-2,many,TRBD1,TRBV2
CASSENPDSSYNSPLHF,TGTGCCAGCAGTGAAAACCCGGACAGCTCCTATAATTCACCCCTCCACTTT,TRBJ1-6,-,-,TRBV2
CASPNGGTGDQPQHF,TGTGCCAGTCCGAACGGGGGGACAGGGGACCAGCCCCAGCATTTT,TRBJ1-5,-,TRBD1,TRBV6-1
CASSLGTDEAFF,TGCGCCAGCAGCCTCGGGACAGATGAAGCTTTCTTT,TRBJ1-1,-,TRBD1,TRBV5-1
CASSSPMTSGRGNEQFF,TGTGCCAGCAGCTCCCCTATGACTAGCGGGAGAGGCAATGAGCAGTTCTTC,TRBJ2-1,-,TRBD2,TRBV11-3
CASSHETGKNIQYF,TGTGCCAGCAGCCACGAGACAGGGAAAAACATTCAGTACTTC,TRBJ2-4,-,TRBD1,TRBV7-2
CASSPGLANYGYTF,TGTGCCAGCAGCCCAGGACTAGCTAACTATGGCTACACCTTC,TRBJ1-2,few,-,TRBV14
CASSFLWGVAGELFF,TGTGCCAGCAGCTTCTTATGGGGAGTGGCCGGGGAGCTGTTTTTT,TRBJ2-2,-,-,TRBV11-3
CASSQVSKTGDYGYTF,TGTGCCAGCAGCCAAGTTTCAAAAACAGGGGATTATGGCTACACCTTC,TRBJ1-2,once,TRBD1,TRBV3-1/TRBV3-2
CASRRQGAKLGEQYF,TGTGCCAGCAGGCGGCAGGGGGCGAAATTGGGCGAGCAGTACTTC,TRBJ2-7,-,TRBD1,TRBV7-2
CASSLGRDPTDTQYF,TGTGCCAGCAGCTTGGGGCGGGACCCCACAGATACGCAGTATTTT,TRBJ2-3,-,-,TRBV11-2
CASSGGLAGALVGELFF,TGTGCCAGCAGTGGGGGACTAGCGGGAGCGTTGGTCGGGGAGCTGTTTTTT,TRBJ2-2,-,TRBD2,TRBV2
CASSHHSTNTGELFF,TGTGCCAGCAGCCACCACAGTACGAACACCGGGGAGCTGTTTTTT,TRBJ2-2,-,-,TRBV7-8
CASSLGQVSFRYTF,TGTGCCAGCAGCTTGGGGCAGGTCTCTTTCCGCTACACCTTC,TRBJ1-2,-,-,TRBV5-6
CASLARVSYEQYF,TGTGCCAGCCTGGCTCGGGTCTCCTACGAGCAGTACTTC,TRBJ2-7,-,-,TRBV21-1
CASSEGQENTEAFF,TGTGCCAGCAGCGAAGGACAGGAGAACACTGAAGCTTTCTTT,TRBJ1-1,-,TRBD1,TRBV7-6
CASSLFIISGGADTQYF,TGTGCCAGCAGCTTATTCATCATTTCGGGTGGCGCAGATACGCAGTATTTT,TRBJ2-3,-,-,TRBV7-2
CSVVAGGTNTQYF,TGCAGCGTTGTTGCGGGGGGAACGAATACGCAGTATTTT,TRBJ2-3,-,TRBD2,TRBV29-1
CASSLGRVQGTQYF,TGTGCTAGCAGCTTAGGGAGGGTCCAAGGCACCCAGTACTTC,TRBJ2-5,few,TRBD2,TRBV7-7
CASSRTGAGNTGELFF,TGCGCCAGCAGCCGTACAGGGGCGGGTAACACCGGGGAGCTGTTTTTT,TRBJ2-2,-,TRBD1,TRBV4-1
CASSLDPGYEQYF,TGTGCCAGCAGCTTAGATCCAGGGTACGAGCAGTACTTC,TRBJ2-7,-,-,TRBV11-2
CASSNGQVSDEQYF,TGCGCCAGCAGCAATGGACAGGTTTCGGACGAGCAGTACTTC,TRBJ2-7,-,TRBD1,TRBV5-1
CSASVAELRTEAFF,TGCAGTGCTAGTGTCGCAGAGCTGAGGACTGAAGCTTTCTTT,TRBJ1-1,-,-,TRBV20-1
CATSRDLGYMGLEEKLFF,TGTGCCACCAGCAGAGATCTCGGCTACATGGGGCTAGAGGAAAAACTGTTTTTT,TRBJ1-4,-,-,TRBV15
CASRLEVGSNQPQHF,TGTGCCAGCAGGCTGGAGGTGGGTAGCAATCAGCCCCAGCATTTT,TRBJ1-5,-,-,TRBV27
CASSLGQEIDTQYF,TGTGCCAGCAGCCTCGGACAGGAAATAGATACGCAGTATTTT,TRBJ2-3,-,TRBD1,TRBV7-9
CASSPQGAGGYTF,TGTGCCAGCAGCCCACAGGGGGCAGGCGGCTACACCTTC,TRBJ1-2,-,TRBD1,TRBV2
CASSLGSGVEGEQYF,TGTGCCAGCAGCTTGGGTAGCGGGGTCGAGGGCGAGCAGTACTTC,TRBJ2-7,-,TRBD2,TRBV5-4
CASSSDPGPYTDTQYF,TGTGCCAGCAGCTCCGACCCAGGGCCCTACACAGATACGCAGTATTTT,TRBJ2-3,-,-,TRBV11-2
CASSITAGQGPGTDTQYF,TGTGCCAGCAGCATAACGGCGGGACAGGGGCCCGGCACAGATACGCAGTATTTT,TRBJ2-3,once,TRBD1,TRBV7-9